This entry lists 16 T cell receptor beta chains sequenced from one sample in a study of blood T cell repertoires in COVID-19. Assay: immunoSEQ multiplex PCR; the TCRdb copy retains only in-frame clones and omits some. The profile shows roughly 120,000 clones, roughly nine tenths of them singletons. Sequencing was carried out using peripheral blood. Every receptor here comes from a human donor in a cohort sampled during active COVID-19.

The J gene is TRBJ2-2, the V gene TRBV11-3; D is possibly TRBD1 (7 bases). Deletions cut 2 bases from V and 4 bases from J, with 17 bases between. The CDR3 has 17 residues. The germline gives CDR1 SGHNT, CDR2 YENEEA. CDR3 in amino acids: CASSLIELEGATGELFF. CDR3 DNA: TGTGCCAGCAGCTTAATTGAGTTGGAGGGGGCCACCGGGGAGCTGTTTTTT.

The chain has TRBV28 and TRBJ1-2, with TRBD1 matching 7 bases. The V gene's germline CDR1 is MDHEN and CDR2 SYDVKM. The CDR3 spans 15 residues. V was pared by 4 bases and J by 5 bases, with 10 bases of the junction left unmatched. CDR3 in DNA: TGTGCCAGCAGTTCCCCTGAGGGGGCTTGGTATGGCTACACCTTC. It yields the protein CASSSPEGAWYGYTF.

V is TRBV5-6 and J is TRBJ1-1; 9 bases match TRBD1. The ends lost 2 bases at V and 5 bases at J; junction bases unmatched: 13. This CDR3 comprises 17 residues. Germline loops: CDR1 SGHDT, CDR2 YYEEEE. CDR3 loop: CASSFRQGDGVDTEAFF. The CDR3 nucleotides are TGTGCCAGCAGCTTTCGACAGGGGGACGGGGTTGATACTGAAGCTTTCTTT.

This chain links TRBV11-2 with TRBJ2-7; 15 nucleotides agree with TRBD2. Trimming at V came to 5 bases and at J to 3 bases, leaving 11 bases not matched to a gene. This CDR3 is built from 18 residues. Germline lookup yields CDR1 SGHAT and CDR2 FQNNGV. The CDR3 bases are TGTGCCAGCAGCCCCGGACTAGCGGGAGGGCCGGTGTTCTACGAGCAGTACTTC. This translates into CASSPGLAGGPVFYEQYF.

This clone showed up just a few times. This chain connects TRBV12-3 or TRBV12-4 to TRBJ1-2; D is uncertain. This CDR3 spans 13 amino acids. V shed 5 bases and J shed 5 bases, with 12 bases lying between them. Here the CDR3 DNA reads TGTGCCAGCAGTCCCTCGACGGGGTATGGCTACACCTTC. This codes for CASSPSTGYGYTF.

The rearrangement uses TRBV7-2 and TRBJ1-1; 9 bases map to TRBD1. The V gene's germline CDR1 is SGHTA and CDR2 FQGNSA. This CDR3 contains 14 residues. J gave up 2 bases and V 4 bases, and 2 bases lay outside the gene matches. Written as DNA, the CDR3 is TGTGCCAGCAGCTCGGGACAGGGTAACACTGAAGCTTTCTTT. Residues: CASSSGQGNTEAFF.

The chain carries TRBV4-2 and TRBJ2-3; D possibly corresponds to TRBD2 (5 bases). Germline CDR1 LGHNA, CDR2 YNFKEQ. This CDR3 is built from 15 residues. Trimming stripped 1 base from V and 1 base from J, with 9 bases between. The CDR3 here is CASSQVGGGTDTQYF. CDR3 DNA sequence: TGTGCCAGCAGCCAAGTTGGAGGTGGCACAGATACGCAGTATTTT.

This chain connects TRBV28 to TRBJ1-1, with TRBD1 as a possible D gene (6 bases). Germline CDR1 is MDHEN and CDR2 is SYDVKM. V was shortened by 5 bases and J by 3 bases, with 16 bases between the two germline ends. The CDR3 consists of 15 residues. The CDR3 reads CASSPADSSYTEAFF. CDR3 nucleotide sequence: TGTGCCAGCAGTCCAGCGGACAGTAGTTACACTGAAGCTTTCTTT.

The rearrangement joins TRBV5-1 to TRBJ2-3; a possible D gene is TRBD1 (7 bases). V was cut by 0 bases and J by 5 bases, with 16 bases left in between. The CDR3 is made up of 16 amino acids. Germline V gene data show CDR1 as SGHRS and CDR2 as YFSETQ. As DNA, the CDR3 is TGCGCCAGCAGCTTGGACAGGGGAGGCTCAAGAGATACGCAGTATTTT. Amino acids: CASSLDRGGSRDTQYF.

The V and J genes are TRBV10-3 and TRBJ1-4; 8 bases are a match to TRBD1. The CDR3 totals 17 residues. With V trimmed by 5 bases and J by 4 bases, 12 bases remained unmatched. The germline gives CDR1 ENHRY, CDR2 SYGVKD. CDR3 sequence reads: CAISPSQGAGGNEKLFF. CDR3 coding DNA: TGTGCCATCAGTCCGTCCCAGGGGGCTGGGGGTAATGAAAAACTGTTTTTT.

This chain connects TRBV19 to TRBJ2-1; D ambiguous. Germline CDR1 LNHDA, CDR2 SQIVND (reference sequence). V gave up 6 bases and J gave up 1 base, with 10 bases separating them. The CDR3 runs to 14 residues. The CDR3 reads CASRRHPSYNEQFF. CDR3 nucleotide sequence: TGTGCCAGTAGGCGGCATCCATCCTACAATGAGCAGTTCTTC.

The chain uses TRBV14 and TRBJ2-1, with 7 bases lining up with TRBD1. The length of the CDR3 is 15 residues. V was clipped by 6 bases and J by 4 bases; unmatched bases: 9. Germline V gene data show CDR1 as SGHDN and CDR2 as FVKESK. CDR3 sequence reads: CASRHTTGEYNEQFF. CDR3 coding DNA: TGTGCCAGCAGGCATACTACAGGGGAATACAATGAGCAGTTCTTC.

The chain couples TRBV7-9 to TRBJ2-7; the match to TRBD2 covers 7 bases. In germline, CDR1 is SEHNR, CDR2 FQNEAQ (reference sequence). J lost 0 bases, V lost 0 bases, and 2 bases had no gene match. CDR3 size: 15 residues. CDR3 sequence reads: CASSLAGGSSYEQYF. Here the CDR3 DNA reads TGTGCCAGCAGCTTAGCGGGGGGGAGCTCCTACGAGCAGTACTTC.

This clone was detected only once. This chain links TRBV5-1 with TRBJ2-7; the match to TRBD1 covers 7 bases. The V gene's germline CDR1 is SGHRS and CDR2 YFSETQ. The CDR3 runs to 14 residues. Unmatched junction bases numbered 5, after V lost 5 bases and J lost 0 bases. CDR3 in DNA: TGCGCCAGCAGTAGGGGGCTTAGCTCCTACGAGCAGTACTTC. Translated, it gives CASSRGLSSYEQYF.

This clone was seen once. Other DNA sequences in this specimen translate into the identical CDR3. The chain joins TRBV12-3 or TRBV12-4 to TRBJ1-1; D not certain. Trimming took 3 bases from V and 1 from J, leaving 6 bases between them. There are 13 residues in the CDR3. The CDR3, as DNA: TGTGCCAGCAGTTTGGGCGCGAACACTGAAGCTTTCTTT. It codes for CASSLGANTEAFF.

V and J are TRBV7-2 and TRBJ2-5; 8 bases match TRBD2. Germline CDR1 and CDR2: SGHTA and FQGNSA. CDR3 length: 17 residues. With 1 base clipped from V and 5 bases from J, the junction kept 12 bases outside the gene matches. The CDR3 sequence is CASSLGFSGAGLETQYF. The CDR3 DNA follows: TGTGCCAGCAGCTTAGGTTTTAGCGGGGCCGGGCTGGAGACCCAGTACTTC.